This entry lists 30 T cell receptor beta chains sequenced from one sample in a study of post-analysis software for immune sequencing data. Study results and limitations: TRBV5-6, TRBV5-1 and TRBV20-1 were among five TRBV segments more frequent in patients than controls.

No antigens are known for them. Carried by the TCR beta cDNA libraries were unique molecular identifiers. TCRdb recomputed calls from the PCR reads with MiXCR, one row per CDR3 protein. The sample includes approximately 690,000 distinct CDR3 sequences, 55% to 60% of them seen just once. Source material: blood. The source of these receptors is a girl aged 2-10 years with multiple sclerosis.

This clonotype was detected a few times. The CDR3: CASSLVQGIYSGANVLTF. In DNA, the CDR3 is TGTGCCAGCAGCTTGGTACAGGGGATTTACTCTGGGGCCAACGTCCTGACTTTC. This chain joins TRBV7-9 and TRBJ2-6; 7 bases match TRBD1. CDR3 size: 18 residues. V lost 3 bases to trimming and J lost 0 bases; unmatched junction nucleotides: 8. CDR1 SEHNR and CDR2 FQNEAQ come from the germline V gene (reference sequence).

This sequence joins TRBV5-1 and TRBJ2-3, with TRBD2 matching 7 bases. Per germline, CDR1 SGHRS and CDR2 YFSETQ. There are 18 residues in the CDR3. Unmatched junction bases numbered 12, after V lost 2 bases and J lost 0 bases. The CDR3 DNA reads TGCGCCAGCAGCTTATCCCTGGGAGGGTTGCTTAGCACAGATACGCAGTATTTT. It translates to CASSLSLGGLLSTDTQYF.

The V gene is TRBV11-2, the J gene TRBJ1-2; D is ambiguous. Germline assignment: CDR1 SGHAT and CDR2 FQNNGV. The CDR3 has 13 amino acids. V was cut by 2 bases and J by 3 bases, with 7 bases left in between. This CDR3 is CASSLSQDYGYTF. CDR3 bases: TGTGCCAGCAGCTTAAGTCAGGACTATGGCTACACCTTC.

The chain employs TRBV20-1 and TRBJ2-1; no clear D. The CDR3 loop spans 13 amino acids. V gave up 4 bases and J gave up 6 bases, with 13 bases separating them. CDR1 is DFQATT, CDR2 SNEGSKA, per germline (reference sequence). The chain's CDR3 is CSAKDVLGNEQFF. The CDR3 nucleotides read TGCAGTGCTAAGGACGTCCTTGGCAATGAGCAGTTCTTC.

There are a few counts of this clonotype. The chain couples TRBV5-1 to TRBJ1-1; D is perhaps TRBD1 (6 bases). CDR3 size: 15 residues. Germline CDR1 SGHRS, CDR2 YFSETQ. The V gene lost 0 bases and the J gene lost 1 base, with 10 bases spanning the gap. The CDR3 DNA reads TGCGCCAGCAGCTTGGCCCTGGGACAGAACACTGAAGCTTTCTTT. It codes for CASSLALGQNTEAFF. The full variable domain, rest sourced from reference TRBV5-1 and TRBJ1-1, is KAGVTQTPRYLIKTRGQQVTLSCSPISGHRSVSWYQQTPGQGLQFLFEYFSETQRNKGNFPGRFSGRQFSNSRSEMNVSTLELGDSALYLCASSLALGQNTEAFFGQGTRLTVV.

V gene TRBV9 combines with J gene TRBJ2-1, with TRBD2 matching 10 bases. The CDR3 is 16 residues long. V was pared by 0 bases and J by 3 bases, with 3 bases of the junction left unmatched. Looked up from germline, CDR1 is SGDLS and CDR2 is YYNGEE. CDR3 nucleotide sequence: TGTGCCAGCAGCGTAGCTAGCGGGAGCTTCTACAATGAGCAGTTCTTC. It translates to CASSVASGSFYNEQFF.

V gene TRBV3-1 combines with J gene TRBJ1-2; 9 bases line up with TRBD1. CDR3 length equals 14 residues. Unmatched junction bases numbered 4, after V lost 0 bases and J lost 8 bases. Per germline, CDR1 LGHDT and CDR2 YNNKEL (reference sequence). CDR3 in amino acids: CASSQEDRGNGYTF. CDR3 coding DNA: TGTGCCAGCAGCCAAGAGGACAGGGGTAACGGCTACACCTTC.

This clonotype was observed a few times. The CDR3 nucleotides read TGTGCCAGCAGCCCAAGGGTCCGACATGGCTACACCTTC. The encoded protein is CASSPRVRHGYTF. This sequence joins TRBV7-4 and TRBJ1-2; no clear D gene. Trimming removed 5 bases from V and 6 bases from J, with 13 bases in between. This CDR3 contains 13 residues. Per germline, CDR1 SGHVT and CDR2 SQSDAQ.

The chain has TRBV20-1 and TRBJ2-5, with unresolved D. Per germline, CDR1 DFQATT and CDR2 SNEGSKA (reference sequence). V was clipped by 4 bases and J by 0 bases, with 9 bases between them. The length of the CDR3 is 13 residues. As DNA, the CDR3 is TGCAGTGCTACAGACCGGTACCAAGAGACCCAGTACTTC. It translates to CSATDRYQETQYF.

V is TRBV5-6 and J is TRBJ1-1; TRBD1 matches at 8 bases. The CDR3 has 13 residues. Germline V lookup: CDR1 SGHDT, CDR2 YYEEEE. The J segment lost 4 bases and the V segment lost 5 bases, leaving 4 bases of the junction unmatched. CDR3 sequence reads: CASRRTGGTEAFF. The CDR3 coding sequence is TGTGCCAGCAGACGAACAGGGGGCACTGAAGCTTTCTTT.

The CDR3 region has the DNA TGTGCCAGCAGCTTAGCGGGGTTACAGGCTGGAGGCTACACCTTC. This codes for CASSLAGLQAGGYTF. V gene TRBV7-9 combines with J gene TRBJ1-2; weak D call: TRBD1 (5 bases). In germline, CDR1 is SEHNR, CDR2 FQNEAQ (reference sequence). Trimming removed 0 bases at V and 8 bases at J, with 16 bases between. CDR3 length: 15 amino acids.

The rearrangement joins TRBV20-1 to TRBJ2-1; D gene unclear. Germline V CDR1 and CDR2: DFQATT, SNEGSKA (reference sequence). Trimming took 6 bases from V and 8 from J, leaving 23 bases between them. CDR3 length: 15 amino acids. The CDR3 DNA reads as TGCAGTGCCCCCGGGCCTCTCGCGCGGCGTTATGAGCAGTTCTTC. Its translation is CSAPGPLARRYEQFF.

In its sample, this clonotype was seen a few times. This chain uses TRBV29-1 with TRBJ2-1, with TRBD2 as a possible D gene (6 bases). V shed 6 bases and J shed 7 bases, with 19 bases lying between them. This CDR3 has 14 amino acids. Germline assignment: CDR1 SQVTM and CDR2 ANQGSEA. In nucleotides, the CDR3 is TGCAGCGTCGTAGCGGCCGTGCGGGATAATGAGCAGTTCTTC. Translated, it gives CSVVAAVRDNEQFF.

The chain carries TRBV4-3 and TRBJ2-2; TRBD1 agrees at 7 bases. CDR1 LGHNA and CDR2 YSLEER come from the germline V gene. This CDR3 contains 16 residues. After removal of 3 bases from V and 5 bases from J, the junction contained 9 bases not matched to a gene. The CDR3, as DNA: TGCGCCAGCAGCCAGGTCCCGACAGGGTTGACCGGGGAGCTGTTTTTT. Translation gives CASSQVPTGLTGELFF.

The rearrangement uses TRBV4-1 and TRBJ2-7, with D perhaps TRBD2 (5 bases). The CDR3 has 15 amino acids. The germline V gene encodes CDR1 MGHRA and CDR2 YSYEKL. Trimming cost V 0 bases and J 5 bases, with 14 bases left between them. CDR3 residues: CASSQDYPTGNEQYF. The CDR3 DNA is TGCGCCAGCAGCCAAGATTATCCGACCGGGAACGAGCAGTACTTC.

This clonotype was counted a few times. This sequence joins TRBV3-1 and TRBJ1-2, with 7 positions matching TRBD1. CDR3 length: 14 amino acids. V lost 1 base, J lost 7 bases, and 6 bases stayed unmatched. Germline V lookup: CDR1 LGHDT, CDR2 YNNKEL (reference sequence). CDR3 residues: CASSQGGGGSGYTF. The CDR3 DNA follows: TGTGCCAGCAGCCAAGGTGGAGGGGGCAGTGGCTACACCTTC.

This clonotype appeared once. The chain is built from TRBV5-1 and TRBJ2-7, with TRBD2 as a possible D gene (6 bases). V shed 2 bases and J shed 2 bases, with 14 bases lying between them. This CDR3 comprises 15 residues. Looked up from germline, CDR1 is SGHRS and CDR2 is YFSETQ. The CDR3 nucleotides are TGCGCCAGCAGCTTAAGCAGCGGGCCTACCTACGAGCAGTACTTC. It codes for CASSLSSGPTYEQYF. Full variable domain (rest looked up from reference TRBV5-1 and TRBJ2-7): KAGVTQTPRYLIKTRGQQVTLSCSPISGHRSVSWYQQTPGQGLQFLFEYFSETQRNKGNFPGRFSGRQFSNSRSEMNVSTLELGDSALYLCASSLSSGPTYEQYFGPGTRLTVT.

The rearrangement joins TRBV5-6 to TRBJ2-1; D could derive from TRBD1 or TRBD2 (5 bases each). CDR1 and CDR2 from the germline V gene are SGHDT and YYEEEE. V shed 4 bases and J shed 9 bases, with 23 bases lying between them. The CDR3 length is 16 residues. The CDR3 loop reads CASSDERSVFGGEQFF. CDR3 coding DNA: TGTGCCAGCAGCGACGAGCGCTCCGTCTTTGGGGGTGAGCAGTTCTTC.

This clonotype turned up a few times. The gene calls are TRBV7-6 and TRBJ2-1; 14 positions agree with TRBD2. The CDR3 has 17 amino acids. V dropped 4 bases and J dropped 5; count of bases not matched to a gene: 7. CDR1 and CDR2 (germline): SGHVS, FNYEAQ. In DNA, the CDR3 is TGTGCCAGCAGCTCGGGACTAGCGGGAGATGTCGACAATGAGCAGTTCTTC. Protein: CASSSGLAGDVDNEQFF.

The chain combines TRBV7-2 with TRBJ2-1; 11 bases agree with TRBD2. After removal of 0 bases from V and 7 bases from J, the junction contained 8 bases not matched to a gene. CDR3 length: 17 amino acids. CDR1 is SGHTA and CDR2 is FQGNSA in the germline V gene. CDR3 sequence reads: CASSLASLAGGDNEQFF. The CDR3 bases are TGTGCCAGCAGCTTAGCAAGCTTAGCGGGAGGGGATAATGAGCAGTTCTTC.

J is TRBJ1-1 and V is TRBV20-1; TRBD1 agrees at 12 bases. The CDR3 runs 16 residues. V lost 0 bases to trimming and J lost 6 bases; unmatched junction nucleotides: 8. The germline V gene has CDR1 DFQATT and CDR2 SNEGSKA (reference sequence). The CDR3 protein is CSARDEGQGATPEAFF. Here the CDR3 DNA reads TGCAGTGCTAGAGATGAGGGACAGGGGGCGACCCCTGAAGCTTTCTTT.

The chain couples TRBV25-1 to TRBJ2-7; the D is unclear. CDR1 is MGHDK and CDR2 is SYGVNS in the germline V gene. V dropped 4 bases and J dropped 3 bases, with 4 bases sitting between them. This CDR3 has 11 residues. In DNA form, the CDR3 reads TGTGCCAGCAGTGTCGACTACGAGCAGTACTTC. This translates into CASSVDYEQYF.

The J gene is TRBJ2-5, the V gene TRBV29-1; D remains unclear. The CDR3 length is 13 residues. Germline CDR1 is SQVTM and CDR2 is ANQGSEA. Trimming removed 1 base at V and 7 bases at J, with 13 bases between. CDR3 nucleotide sequence: TGCAGCGTTGAAGCTTCCCACTCTGGGACCCAGTACTTC. Translating it yields CSVEASHSGTQYF.

The genes are TRBV29-1 and TRBJ2-1; TRBD2 aligns across 9 bases. V trimming: 7 bases; J trimming: 2 bases; junction bases outside the gene matches: 3. CDR1 SQVTM and CDR2 ANQGSEA come from the germline V gene. The length of the CDR3 is 13 residues. The CDR3, as DNA: TGCAGCGGTAGCGGGAGCACCTACAATGAGCAGTTCTTC. This sequence encodes CSGSGSTYNEQFF.

The chain couples TRBV29-1 to TRBJ2-1; D is tentatively TRBD1 or TRBD2 (5 bases each). The CDR3 is made up of 11 amino acids. Deletions cut 7 bases from V and 3 bases from J, with 7 bases between. CDR1 is SQVTM and CDR2 is ANQGSEA in the germline V gene. The CDR3 DNA is TGCAGCGGAGGGGACTACAATGAGCAGTTCTTC. Translation: CSGGDYNEQFF.

V is TRBV20-1 and J is TRBJ1-5; possible D gene TRBD1, 6 bases. The CDR3 covers 17 residues. Per the germline V gene, CDR1 is DFQATT and CDR2 is SNEGSKA (reference sequence). The CDR3 sequence is CSALGQLALSSNQPQHF. The CDR3 coding sequence is TGCAGCGCCCTTGGACAGTTGGCCTTATCTAGCAATCAGCCCCAGCATTTT.

This clonotype was picked up one time. The chain couples TRBV4-2 to TRBJ2-1, with TRBD2 identical over 8 bases. CDR1 is LGHNA and CDR2 is YNFKEQ in the germline V gene. Trimming cost V 0 bases and J 14 bases; bases outside gene matches: 6. The CDR3 length is 13 residues. This CDR3 is CASSQDFREGKFF. CDR3 sequence (DNA): TGTGCCAGCAGCCAAGATTTTCGGGAGGGAAAGTTCTTC.

V usage is TRBV6-5 and J usage is TRBJ2-1, with D tentatively TRBD2 (6 bases). Trimming cost V 0 bases and J 8 bases, with 14 bases left between them. Germline V lookup: CDR1 MNHEY, CDR2 SVGAGI. The CDR3 extends over 15 amino acids. CDR3 protein: CASSYSEGLADEQFF. The CDR3 DNA is TGTGCCAGCAGTTACTCAGAGGGACTGGCTGATGAGCAGTTCTTC.

This clonotype came up a few times. This sequence joins TRBV7-9 and TRBJ2-7; unclear D gene. The V end was cut by 1 base, the J end by 1 base, with 8 bases between. The CDR3 is made up of 14 amino acids. The germline gives CDR1 SEHNR, CDR2 FQNEAQ (reference sequence). CDR3 coding DNA: TGTGCCAGCAGCTTAGGCAAAATATCCTACGAGCAGTACTTC. As protein: CASSLGKISYEQYF.

V usage is TRBV5-1 and J usage is TRBJ2-1, with TRBD1 identical over 9 bases. This CDR3 is 15 amino acids long. Germline V gene sequence: CDR1 SGHRS, CDR2 YFSETQ. The ends lost 5 bases at V and 6 bases at J; junction bases unmatched: 9. The CDR3 spells CASSSGQGNGNEQFF. The CDR3 DNA follows: TGCGCCAGCAGTTCCGGACAGGGGAACGGCAATGAGCAGTTCTTC.